This T cell receptor (beta chain) was recorded in a study of cytomegalovirus exposure and HLA in healthy donors. Findings and limits, study-wide: As was reported, the classifier diagnosed cytomegalovirus status with high specificity and sensitivity.

About this clone itself: Its antigen is still unknown.

The V gene's germline CDR1 is SGHRS and CDR2 YFSETQ. The junction had 8 bases not matched to a gene; V was cut back by 5 bases and J by 7 bases. This CDR3 is built from 14 residues. PCR employed 60 Vbeta and 13 Jbeta primers. The assay was immunoSEQ multiplex PCR, and TCRdb's table has in-frame clones only and misses some. The sample lists roughly 43,000 clones, 50% to 75% occurring once. This donor's CMV serostatus is unrecorded. The V call is TRBV5-1, the J call TRBJ1-4; 7 bases are shared with TRBD1. The clonotype originates from a human donor in good health. Sequencing was carried out using PBMCs. The CDR3 loop is CASRFQGDGEKLFF. CDR3 DNA sequence: TGCGCCAGCAGGTTCCAGGGGGATGGTGAAAAACTGTTTTTT. Full variable domain (remainder filled in from reference TRBV5-1 and TRBJ1-4): KAGVTQTPRYLIKTRGQQVTLSCSPISGHRSVSWYQQTPGQGLQFLFEYFSETQRNKGNFPGRFSGRQFSNSRSEMNVSTLELGDSALYLCASRFQGDGEKLFFGSGTQLSVL.